This T cell receptor (beta chain) was found in a study of blood T cell repertoires in COVID-19. Germline assignment: CDR1 SGHRS and CDR2 YFSETQ. The CDR3 is made up of 16 amino acids. The J segment lost 1 base and the V segment lost 1 base, leaving 5 bases of the junction unmatched. Repertoires were generated with immunoSEQ multiplex PCR, while TCRdb's copy carries only in-frame clones and drops some. Among fewer than 80,000 clones listed, 85% to 90% were seen once. The V call is TRBV5-1, the J call TRBJ2-7, with 10 nucleotides matching TRBD2. The sequencing sample was made of peripheral blood. This TCR was sampled from a human donor in a cohort sampled during active COVID-19. Written as DNA, the CDR3 is TGCGCCAGCAGCTTGTTGGGTAGCGGGGGGTCCTACGAGCAGTACTTC. Protein product: CASSLLGSGGSYEQYF.